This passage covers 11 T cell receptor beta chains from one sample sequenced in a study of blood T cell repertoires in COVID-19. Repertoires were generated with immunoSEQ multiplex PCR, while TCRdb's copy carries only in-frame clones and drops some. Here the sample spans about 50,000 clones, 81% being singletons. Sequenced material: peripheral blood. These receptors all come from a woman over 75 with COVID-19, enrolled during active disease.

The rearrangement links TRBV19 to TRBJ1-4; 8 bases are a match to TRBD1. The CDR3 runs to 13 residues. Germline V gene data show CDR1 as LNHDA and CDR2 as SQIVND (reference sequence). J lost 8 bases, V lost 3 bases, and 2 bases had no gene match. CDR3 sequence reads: CASSIGTGEKLFF. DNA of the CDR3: TGTGCCAGTAGTATTGGGACAGGAGAAAAACTGTTTTTT.

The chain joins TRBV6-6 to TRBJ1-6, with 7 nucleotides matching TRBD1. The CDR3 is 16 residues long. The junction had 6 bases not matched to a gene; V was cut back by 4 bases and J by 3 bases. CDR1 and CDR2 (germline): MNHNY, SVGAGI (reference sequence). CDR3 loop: CASSSDRVFYNSPLHF. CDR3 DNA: TGTGCCAGCAGTTCCGACAGGGTGTTCTATAATTCACCCCTCCACTTT.

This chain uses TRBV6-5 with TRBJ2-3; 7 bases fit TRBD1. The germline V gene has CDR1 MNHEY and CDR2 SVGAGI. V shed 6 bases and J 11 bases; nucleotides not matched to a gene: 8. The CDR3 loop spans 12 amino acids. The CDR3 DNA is TGTGCCAGCAGCCCACAGGGGAGCTTGCAGTATTTT. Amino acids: CASSPQGSLQYF.

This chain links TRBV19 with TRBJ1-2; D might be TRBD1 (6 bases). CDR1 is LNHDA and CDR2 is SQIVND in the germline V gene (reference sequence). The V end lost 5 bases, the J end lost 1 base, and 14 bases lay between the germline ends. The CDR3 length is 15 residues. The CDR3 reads CASSARAGVNYGYTF. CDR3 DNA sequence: TGTGCCAGTAGTGCCCGGGCAGGGGTTAACTATGGCTACACCTTC. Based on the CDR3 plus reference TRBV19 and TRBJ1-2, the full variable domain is DGGITQSPKYLFRKEGQNVTLSCEQNLNHDAMYWYRQDPGQGLRLIYYSQIVNDFQKGDIAEGYSVSREKKESFPLTVTSAQKNPTAFYLCASSARAGVNYGYTFGSGTRLTVV.

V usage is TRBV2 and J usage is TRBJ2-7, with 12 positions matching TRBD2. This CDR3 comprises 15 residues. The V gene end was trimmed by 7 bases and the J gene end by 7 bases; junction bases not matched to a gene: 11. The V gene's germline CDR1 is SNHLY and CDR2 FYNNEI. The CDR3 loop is CASNSRLAGVGEQYF. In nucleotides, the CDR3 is TGTGCCAGCAATTCACGACTAGCGGGAGTAGGGGAGCAGTACTTC.

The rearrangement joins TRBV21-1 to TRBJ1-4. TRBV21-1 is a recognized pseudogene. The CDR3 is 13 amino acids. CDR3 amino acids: CARRTGTNEKLFF. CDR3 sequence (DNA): TGTGCCAGAAGGACGGGGACTAATGAAAAACTGTTTTTT.

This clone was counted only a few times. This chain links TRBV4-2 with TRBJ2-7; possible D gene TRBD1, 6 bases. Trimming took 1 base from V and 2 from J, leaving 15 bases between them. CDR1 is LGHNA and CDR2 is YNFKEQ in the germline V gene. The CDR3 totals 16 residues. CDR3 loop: CASSQGRQGSTYEQYF. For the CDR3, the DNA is TGTGCCAGCAGCCAAGGAAGGCAGGGGAGCACCTACGAGCAGTACTTC.

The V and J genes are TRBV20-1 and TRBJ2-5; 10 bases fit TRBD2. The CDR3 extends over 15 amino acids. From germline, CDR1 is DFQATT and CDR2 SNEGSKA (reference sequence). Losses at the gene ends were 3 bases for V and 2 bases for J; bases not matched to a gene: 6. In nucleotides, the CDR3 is TGCAGTGCTAGTCTGTCTAGCGGGAGTCAAGAGACCCAGTACTTC. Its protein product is CSASLSSGSQETQYF.

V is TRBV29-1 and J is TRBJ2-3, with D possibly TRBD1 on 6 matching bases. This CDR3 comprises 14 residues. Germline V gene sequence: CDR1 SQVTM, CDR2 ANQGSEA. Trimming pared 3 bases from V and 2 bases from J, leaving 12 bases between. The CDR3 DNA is TGCAGCGTTGATGACAGGTACCTCACAGATACGCAGTATTTT. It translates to CSVDDRYLTDTQYF.

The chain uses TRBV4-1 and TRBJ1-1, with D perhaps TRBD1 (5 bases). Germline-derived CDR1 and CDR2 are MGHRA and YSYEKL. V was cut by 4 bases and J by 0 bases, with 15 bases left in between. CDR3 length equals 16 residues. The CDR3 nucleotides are TGCGCCAGCAGCCTACAAGGGTGGGGCCTGAACACTGAAGCTTTCTTT. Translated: CASSLQGWGLNTEAFF.

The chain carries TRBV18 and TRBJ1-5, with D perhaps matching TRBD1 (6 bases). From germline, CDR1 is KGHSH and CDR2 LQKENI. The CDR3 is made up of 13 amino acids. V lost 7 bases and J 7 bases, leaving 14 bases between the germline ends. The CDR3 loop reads CASCPGADQPQHF. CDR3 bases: TGTGCCAGCTGCCCAGGGGCTGACCAGCCCCAGCATTTT.